Shown below are 9 T cell receptor beta chains from a single sample sequenced in a study of blood T cell repertoires in COVID-19 (dated by TCRdb to the early 2020s). The method was the immunoSEQ multiplex PCR assay. TCRdb took this table from immuneACCESS and kept in-frame rearrangements with V and J called. Such tables lack part of the clones; where checked against another copy, unresolved V genes explain under half of the gap, and the rest is unexplained. Here the sample has more than 95,000 clones; 88% occur a single time. The top ten hold 1.5% of the sample. The sample was peripheral blood. These receptors all come from a human donor in a cohort sampled during active COVID-19.

The chain has TRBV2 and TRBJ1-6; 11 bases are a match to TRBD1. Germline loops: CDR1 SNHLY, CDR2 FYNNEI. Trimming removed 8 bases from V and 10 bases from J; junction bases left unmatched: 1. The CDR3 sequence is 12 residues long. The CDR3 sequence: CASGTGGSPLHF. In DNA, the CDR3 is TGTGCCAGCGGGACAGGGGGATCACCCCTCCACTTT.

This clone was seen a few times. Other DNA sequences in this specimen translate into the identical CDR3. V and J are TRBV7-6 and TRBJ2-1; 8 bases match TRBD2. The trim removed 5 bases at V and 0 bases at J, leaving 6 bases unmatched. Germline V CDR1 and CDR2: SGHVS, FNYEAQ. The CDR3 sequence is 16 residues long. CDR3 in amino acids: CASSQTSVGSYNEQFF. The CDR3 DNA follows: TGTGCCAGCAGCCAGACTAGCGTCGGCTCCTACAATGAGCAGTTCTTC.

The V call is TRBV6-5, the J call TRBJ1-1; D unresolved. CDR3 size: 14 residues. The ends were cut back, 6 bases at V and 4 bases at J, with 15 bases in the middle. Germline V CDR1 and CDR2: MNHEY, SVGAGI. The CDR3 region has the DNA TGTGCCAGCAGCCCGACCTCGGGGAGCACTGAAGCTTTCTTT. The encoded protein is CASSPTSGSTEAFF.

The chain employs TRBV5-1 and TRBJ2-7; 8 bases are a match to TRBD2. CDR1 and CDR2 (germline): SGHRS, YFSETQ. The CDR3 contains 14 residues. V lost 0 bases, J lost 2 bases, and 1 base stayed unmatched. CDR3 in amino acids: CASSLVSGTYEQYF. CDR3 nucleotides: TGCGCCAGCAGCTTGGTTAGCGGGACCTACGAGCAGTACTTC.

V and J are TRBV28 and TRBJ1-5, with D perhaps TRBD1 (5 bases). V was pared by 0 bases and J by 2 bases, with 5 bases between. The CDR3 totals 14 residues. Germline-derived CDR1 and CDR2 are MDHEN and SYDVKM. The chain's CDR3 is CASSLWGRNQPQHF. In DNA, the CDR3 is TGTGCCAGCAGTTTATGGGGGCGCAATCAGCCCCAGCATTTT.

The chain has TRBV5-1 and TRBJ2-1, with TRBD2 matching over 11 bases. The V and J ends lost 3 bases and 9 bases, in that order; junction bases with no gene match: 8. The CDR3 totals 15 residues. The germline CDR1 and CDR2 sequences are SGHRS and YFSETQ. In DNA, the CDR3 is TGCGCCAGCAGCTACATAGCGGGGGGGCCGGGTGAGCAGTTCTTC. It specifies CASSYIAGGPGEQFF.

The chain links TRBV27 to TRBJ1-6; D ambiguous. Trimming cost V 5 bases and J 6 bases, with 5 bases left between them. Looked up from germline, CDR1 is MNHEY and CDR2 is SMNVEV (reference sequence). CDR3 size: 12 residues. The CDR3 protein is CASSILNSPLHF. CDR3 sequence (DNA): TGTGCCAGCAGTATACTTAATTCACCCCTCCACTTT.

V gene TRBV12-3 or TRBV12-4 combines with J gene TRBJ1-1; a weak D match, TRBD1 (5 bases). Deletions cut 5 bases from V and 7 bases from J, with 11 bases between. This CDR3 comprises 12 residues. The CDR3 spells CASSLGAFEAFF. CDR3 bases: TGTGCCAGCAGTCTAGGGGCCTTTGAAGCTTTCTTT.

The gene calls are TRBV24-1 and TRBJ2-1; 9 bases map to TRBD2. This CDR3 is built from 17 residues. Germline CDR1 reads KGHDR; CDR2 reads SFDVKD. The J segment lost 3 bases and the V segment lost 2 bases, leaving 7 bases of the junction unmatched. CDR3 coding DNA: TGTGCCACCAGTGATTCCCTGACTAGCGGCATCTACAATGAGCAGTTCTTC. It specifies CATSDSLTSGIYNEQFF.